The clone carrying this TCR beta chain has a count of ten or more. Its antigen is unknown. A TCRbeta library incorporating unique molecular identifiers was prepared. TCRdb fed the PCR reads into MiXCR, producing one record per CDR3 protein. This table has 550,000 to 800,000 distinct CDR3 sequences, around 13% appearing once. Germline V lookup: CDR1 MNHEY, CDR2 SVGEGT. V lost 2 bases to trimming and J lost 4 bases; unmatched junction nucleotides: 6. The CDR3 contains 15 residues. The data originate from a study of T-cell reconstitution after alpha-beta-depleted transplantation in children. Study results and limitations: Day-60 TCRbeta diversity that was high in some patients was derived from surviving recipient T cells and thymic progenitors. There were reportedly several hundred expanded graft clones from which alpha-beta T cells came about two months after transplant. T-cell numbers and diversity, one year after transplant, stemmed largely from T cells that were newly produced.

The source is a girl under 10 years old with congenital amegakaryocytic thrombocytopenia, due to receive a stem cell transplant. The source material was PBMCs, sampled before TCRalphabeta/CD19-depleted stem cell transplant. The chain recombines TRBV6-2 or TRBV6-3 with TRBJ2-5; TRBD2 agrees at 8 bases. CDR3 sequence (DNA): TGTGCCAGCAGTTACAACGGGCTAGCGGGAGAGACCCAGTACTTC. Translating it yields CASSYNGLAGETQYF.